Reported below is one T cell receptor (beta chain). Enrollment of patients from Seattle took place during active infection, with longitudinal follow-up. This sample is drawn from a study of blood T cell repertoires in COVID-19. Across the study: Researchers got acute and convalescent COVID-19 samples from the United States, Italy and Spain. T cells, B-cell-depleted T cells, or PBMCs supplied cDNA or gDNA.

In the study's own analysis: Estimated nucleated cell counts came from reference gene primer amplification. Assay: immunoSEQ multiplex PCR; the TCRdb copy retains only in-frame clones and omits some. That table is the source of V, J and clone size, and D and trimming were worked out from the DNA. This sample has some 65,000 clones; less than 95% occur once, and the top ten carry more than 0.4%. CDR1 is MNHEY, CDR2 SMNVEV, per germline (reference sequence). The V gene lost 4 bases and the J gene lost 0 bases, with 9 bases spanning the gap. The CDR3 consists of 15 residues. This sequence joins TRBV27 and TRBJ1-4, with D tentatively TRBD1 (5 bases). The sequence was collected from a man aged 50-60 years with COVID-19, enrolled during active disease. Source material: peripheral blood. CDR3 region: CASSSAGTTNEKLFF. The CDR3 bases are TGTGCCAGCAGTTCCGCAGGGACAACTAATGAAAAACTGTTTTTT.